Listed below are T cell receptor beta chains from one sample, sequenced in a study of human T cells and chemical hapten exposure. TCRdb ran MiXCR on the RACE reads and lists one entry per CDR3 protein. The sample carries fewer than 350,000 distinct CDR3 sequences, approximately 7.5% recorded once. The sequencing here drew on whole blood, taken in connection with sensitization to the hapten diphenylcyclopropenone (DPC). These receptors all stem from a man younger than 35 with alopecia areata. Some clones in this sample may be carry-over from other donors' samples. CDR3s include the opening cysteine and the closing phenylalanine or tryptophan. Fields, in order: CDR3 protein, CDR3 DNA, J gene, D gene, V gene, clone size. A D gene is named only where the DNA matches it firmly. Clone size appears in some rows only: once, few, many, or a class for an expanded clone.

cdr3_aa: CASSYSRGEQYF
cdr3_nt: TGTGCCAGCAGCTACTCACGGGGCGAGCAGTACTTC
j_call: TRBJ2-7
d_call: .
v_call: TRBV14
clone_size: .

cdr3_aa: CASSQERQLVYGYTF
cdr3_nt: TGCGCCAGCAGCCAAGAAAGACAGCTAGTCTATGGCTACACCTTC
j_call: TRBJ1-2
d_call: .
v_call: TRBV4-1
clone_size: .

cdr3_aa: CASSPVYPGQGSYNEQFF
cdr3_nt: TGTGCCAGCAGCCCAGTTTATCCGGGACAGGGGTCCTACAATGAGCAGTTCTTC
j_call: TRBJ2-1
d_call: TRBD1
v_call: TRBV7-2
clone_size: .

cdr3_aa: CSASGQTNTEAFF
cdr3_nt: TGCAGTGCTAGCGGGCAAACTAACACTGAAGCTTTCTTT
j_call: TRBJ1-1
d_call: .
v_call: TRBV20-1
clone_size: .

cdr3_aa: CASTLGYGNTEAFF
cdr3_nt: TGCGCCAGCACCCTGGGGTACGGAAACACTGAAGCTTTCTTT
j_call: TRBJ1-1
d_call: .
v_call: TRBV5-1
clone_size: .

cdr3_aa: CASSGGLVTEAFF
cdr3_nt: TGTGCCAGCAGCGGGGGACTGGTCACTGAAGCTTTCTTT
j_call: TRBJ1-1
d_call: .
v_call: TRBV7-8
clone_size: few

cdr3_aa: CASSLGGSENTEAFF
cdr3_nt: TGTGCCAGCTCACTTGGCGGCTCAGAGAACACTGAAGCTTTCTTT
j_call: TRBJ1-1
d_call: .
v_call: TRBV18
clone_size: .

cdr3_aa: CASTDLVGANVLTF
cdr3_nt: TGTGCCAGCACCGATCTGGTCGGGGCCAACGTCCTGACTTTC
j_call: TRBJ2-6
d_call: .
v_call: TRBV12-3/TRBV12-4
clone_size: .

cdr3_aa: CASSGGTGGHLHF
cdr3_nt: TGTGCCAGCAGTGGAGGGACAGGGGGCCACCTCCACTTT
j_call: TRBJ1-6
d_call: TRBD1
v_call: TRBV25-1
clone_size: few

cdr3_aa: CASAQVYEQYF
cdr3_nt: TGTGCCAGCGCACAAGTCTACGAGCAGTACTTC
j_call: TRBJ2-7
d_call: .
v_call: TRBV6-2/TRBV6-3
clone_size: .

cdr3_aa: CSAPTSGGPQETQYF
cdr3_nt: TGCAGTGCCCCTACTAGCGGGGGCCCCCAAGAGACCCAGTACTTC
j_call: TRBJ2-5
d_call: TRBD2
v_call: TRBV20-1
clone_size: few

cdr3_aa: CASTTLDGYTF
cdr3_nt: TGTGCCAGTACGACTCTCGATGGCTACACCTTC
j_call: TRBJ1-2
d_call: .
v_call: TRBV19
clone_size: .

cdr3_aa: CASSLNRDRKYF
cdr3_nt: TGTGCCAGCAGCTTAAACCGGGACAGGAAGTACTTC
j_call: TRBJ2-5
d_call: TRBD1
v_call: TRBV7-2
clone_size: few

cdr3_aa: CASSFGVVSTEAFF
cdr3_nt: TGTGCCAGCAGCTTCGGCGTTGTGAGCACTGAAGCTTTCTTT
j_call: TRBJ1-1
d_call: .
v_call: TRBV7-9
clone_size: few

cdr3_aa: CAISDMGRGRYQETQYF
cdr3_nt: TGTGCCATCAGTGATATGGGGCGCGGGCGATACCAAGAGACCCAGTACTTC
j_call: TRBJ2-5
d_call: .
v_call: TRBV10-3
clone_size: .

cdr3_aa: CASSGTSGGAGEQFF
cdr3_nt: TGTGCCAGCAGTGGGACTAGCGGGGGGGCCGGTGAGCAGTTCTTC
j_call: TRBJ2-1
d_call: TRBD2
v_call: TRBV12-3/TRBV12-4
clone_size: few

cdr3_aa: CASSLVVGTASTDTQYF
cdr3_nt: TGTGCCAGCAGCTTAGTAGTGGGGACGGCTAGCACAGATACGCAGTATTTT
j_call: TRBJ2-3
d_call: .
v_call: TRBV7-6
clone_size: .

cdr3_aa: CASSYSGTDSRPQHF
cdr3_nt: TGTGCCAGCAGTTACTCGGGGACAGACAGTCGGCCCCAGCATTTT
j_call: TRBJ1-5
d_call: TRBD1
v_call: TRBV6-6
clone_size: few

cdr3_aa: CSAQDPSSGGQETQYF
cdr3_nt: TGCAGTGCTCAAGACCCGTCTAGCGGGGGGCAAGAGACCCAGTACTTC
j_call: TRBJ2-5
d_call: TRBD2
v_call: TRBV20-1
clone_size: .

cdr3_aa: CASSLGRVFEGYGYTF
cdr3_nt: TGTGCCAGCAGTTTAGGCAGGGTCTTCGAGGGGTATGGCTACACCTTC
j_call: TRBJ1-2
d_call: .
v_call: TRBV12-3/TRBV12-4
clone_size: few

cdr3_aa: CASSLNRLAGGEGFF
cdr3_nt: TGTGCCAGCAGTTTAAACCGACTAGCGGGGGGCGAGGGGTTCTTC
j_call: TRBJ2-1
d_call: TRBD2
v_call: TRBV12-3/TRBV12-4
clone_size: few

cdr3_aa: CASSHGLPNSPLHF
cdr3_nt: TGCGCCAGCAGCCATGGCCTGCCTAATTCACCCCTCCACTTT
j_call: TRBJ1-6
d_call: .
v_call: TRBV4-1
clone_size: few

cdr3_aa: CASSFVSSVGLNTEAFF
cdr3_nt: TGCGCCAGCAGCTTTGTCTCGTCCGTAGGGTTGAACACTGAAGCTTTCTTT
j_call: TRBJ1-1
d_call: .
v_call: TRBV5-1
clone_size: many

cdr3_aa: CASSLREGDEKLFF
cdr3_nt: TGTGCCAGCAGTTTACGGGAAGGGGATGAAAAACTGTTTTTT
j_call: TRBJ1-4
d_call: .
v_call: TRBV12-3/TRBV12-4
clone_size: .

cdr3_aa: CASSPLGDLVFLTQYF
cdr3_nt: TGTGCCAGCAGCCCCCTGGGAGACTTGGTATTTCTTACGCAGTATTTT
j_call: TRBJ2-3
d_call: .
v_call: TRBV14
clone_size: few

cdr3_aa: CASSPRLGDFSYNEQFF
cdr3_nt: TGTGCCAGCAGCCCACGCCTCGGGGACTTCTCCTACAATGAGCAGTTCTTC
j_call: TRBJ2-1
d_call: .
v_call: TRBV7-9
clone_size: few

cdr3_aa: CASSVEADRGRWTQYF
cdr3_nt: TGTGCCAGCAGCGTAGAGGCGGACAGGGGGCGTTGGACCCAGTACTTC
j_call: TRBJ2-5
d_call: TRBD1
v_call: TRBV9
clone_size: .

cdr3_aa: CASSLGPQEQYF
cdr3_nt: TGTGCCAGCAGTCTTGGACCCCAGGAGCAGTACTTC
j_call: TRBJ2-7
d_call: .
v_call: TRBV12-3/TRBV12-4
clone_size: many

cdr3_aa: CASSQDSRRETQYF
cdr3_nt: TGCGCCAGCAGCCAAGATTCCAGGCGCGAGACCCAGTACTTC
j_call: TRBJ2-5
d_call: .
v_call: TRBV4-3
clone_size: many

cdr3_aa: CASSPTGQGAATANYGYTF
cdr3_nt: TGTGCCAGCAGCCCCACGGGACAGGGGGCTGCCACTGCCAACTATGGCTACACCTTC
j_call: TRBJ1-2
d_call: TRBD1
v_call: TRBV7-3
clone_size: .

cdr3_aa: CASSSQGQGPYYEQYF
cdr3_nt: TGTGCCAGCAGCTCCCAAGGACAGGGCCCTTACTACGAGCAGTACTTC
j_call: TRBJ2-7
d_call: TRBD1
v_call: TRBV5-6
clone_size: few

cdr3_aa: CASGRGPTLNYGYTF
cdr3_nt: TGTGCCAGCGGGAGGGGACCGACGCTTAACTATGGCTACACCTTC
j_call: TRBJ1-2
d_call: .
v_call: TRBV12-3/TRBV12-4
clone_size: few

cdr3_aa: CASSQDSGAPEKLFF
cdr3_nt: TGCGCCAGCAGCCAAGATTCAGGGGCGCCTGAAAAACTGTTTTTT
j_call: TRBJ1-4
d_call: .
v_call: TRBV4-3
clone_size: many

cdr3_aa: CASSQGRLNTEAFF
cdr3_nt: TGCGCCAGCAGCCAAGGCAGGCTCAACACTGAAGCTTTCTTT
j_call: TRBJ1-1
d_call: .
v_call: TRBV4-3
clone_size: .

cdr3_aa: CASSLVRAGAVTDTQYF
cdr3_nt: TGTGCCAGCAGCTTAGTAAGGGCCGGGGCTGTCACAGATACGCAGTATTTT
j_call: TRBJ2-3
d_call: .
v_call: TRBV7-8
clone_size: few

cdr3_aa: CSARMASGARTQYF
cdr3_nt: TGCAGTGCTAGGATGGCTAGCGGGGCCAGGACCCAGTACTTC
j_call: TRBJ2-5
d_call: TRBD2
v_call: TRBV20-1
clone_size: many

cdr3_aa: CASSLYSGTGGDRNQPQHF
cdr3_nt: TGTGCCAGCAGCTTGTACTCCGGGACAGGGGGCGATCGGAATCAGCCCCAGCATTTT
j_call: TRBJ1-5
d_call: TRBD1
v_call: TRBV7-6
clone_size: few